The T cell receptor beta chain under discussion was sequenced for a study of blood T cell repertoires in COVID-19. Study-wide background: The United States, Italy and Spain supplied acute and convalescent COVID-19 samples. Sources were T cells, B-cell-depleted T cells, or PBMCs; the material itself was cDNA or gDNA.

J gave up 4 bases and V 1 base, and 3 bases lay outside the gene matches. CDR1 SGHTA and CDR2 FQGNSA come from the germline V gene. CDR3 length: 15 amino acids. In the study's own analysis: How many nucleated cells were present was estimated from reference gene primer amplification. Assay used: immunoSEQ multiplex PCR; TCRdb lists only in-frame clones, some missing. V and J calls and clone size are as listed in that table; D and trimming were resolved from the DNA. The repertoire includes more than 150,000 clones, roughly 80% of them detected once, and about 14% sits in the top ten. This chain connects TRBV7-2 to TRBJ2-1, with 8 bases lining up with TRBD2. The sequence came from a man aged 45-60 years who had recovered from COVID-19. The sample comprised peripheral blood. CDR3 residues: CASSLGAGGYNEQFF. CDR3 coding DNA: TGTGCCAGCAGCTTAGGCGCGGGAGGTTACAATGAGCAGTTCTTC.